This T cell receptor beta chain was found in a study of blood T cell repertoires in COVID-19. In the study overall: COVID-19 samples, acute and convalescent, were from the United States, Italy and Spain. The analysed material was cDNA or gDNA that came from T cells, B-cell-depleted T cells, or PBMCs.

Study processing details: Researchers report that nucleated cell counts were estimated from reference gene primer amplification. The data were produced by immunoSEQ multiplex PCR, yet TCRdb's version contains in-frame clones alone and is incomplete. D and trimming come from the DNA, and the V and J calls and clone size come from that table. Of about 200,000 clones detected, around 80% appear once; the ten largest clones hold roughly 13%. Germline V gives CDR1 SGHVS, CDR2 FQNEAQ. The CDR3 loop spans 15 amino acids. The J segment lost 5 bases and the V segment lost 2 bases, leaving 7 bases of the junction unmatched.

The clonotype comes from a human donor in a cohort sampled during active COVID-19. Input material: peripheral blood. The V call is TRBV7-8, the J call TRBJ2-3; 7 nucleotides align to TRBD2. Here the CDR3 reads CASSLSTGGIDTQYF. CDR3 DNA sequence: TGTGCCAGCAGCTTATCCACGGGAGGTATAGATACGCAGTATTTT.